A single sample gave rise to the 28 T cell receptor beta chains below, sequenced in a study of shared clonotypes between healthy human individuals. Clones were read by immunoSEQ multiplex PCR, and TCRdb kept only the in-frame ones, dropping some. The sample lists over 950,000 clones; roughly 80% were seen once. Sequencing input: memory CD4+ T cells from PBMCs. Sample subset: CD45RA-negative fraction. The receptors derive from a man aged 18 to 30 in good health. Some clones in this sample may be carry-over from other donors' samples.

The count of this clone is one. The J gene is TRBJ2-3, the V gene TRBV6-1; no clear D. Germline CDR1 and CDR2: MNHNS and SASEGT. Trimming left V 2 bases short and J 6 bases short, with 9 bases between. This CDR3 region has 13 residues. The CDR3 nucleotides are TGTGCCAGCAGTGAAATCCAGGAGGATACGCAGTATTTT. Protein sequence: CASSEIQEDTQYF.

Ten or more counts support this clone. The J gene is TRBJ2-5, the V gene TRBV4-1; 7 positions agree with TRBD1. V was pared by 2 bases and J by 1 base, with 10 bases of the junction left unmatched. The CDR3 is 17 amino acids. The germline V gene has CDR1 MGHRA and CDR2 YSYEKL. As DNA, the CDR3 is TGCGCCAGCAGCCAATGGGGCTCGGGACAGCGCCAAGAGACCCAGTACTTC. It yields the protein CASSQWGSGQRQETQYF.

The chain recombines TRBV11-1 with TRBJ2-1, with 9 bases aligning to TRBD1. V lost 5 bases, J lost 3 bases, and 11 bases stayed unmatched. Germline CDR1 reads SGHAT; CDR2 reads FQDESV (reference sequence). This CDR3 comprises 17 residues. CDR3: CASSLDRGGIYYNEQFF. The DNA of the CDR3 is TGTGCCAGCAGCCTCGACAGGGGGGGGATTTACTACAATGAGCAGTTCTTC. Drawing the rest from reference TRBV11-1 and TRBJ2-1, the complete variable domain is EAEVAQSPRYKITEKSQAVAFWCDPISGHATLYWYRQILGQGPELLVQFQDESVVDDSQLPKDRFSAERLKGVDSTLKIQPAELGDSAMYLCASSLDRGGIYYNEQFFGPGTRLTVL.

The table lists this clone with a few counts. This sequence joins TRBV27 and TRBJ2-3; a possible D gene is TRBD1 (6 bases). Germline lookup yields CDR1 MNHEY and CDR2 SMNVEV (reference sequence). Trimming pared 4 bases from V and 8 bases from J, leaving 13 bases between. The CDR3 consists of 13 residues. The CDR3 protein is CASSWTALGTQYF. The CDR3 region has the DNA TGTGCCAGCAGTTGGACAGCCTTAGGTACGCAGTATTTT.

This clone was seen a handful of times. The chain is built from TRBV9 and TRBJ2-1; no clear D. This CDR3 is 14 amino acids long. The V end was cut by 2 bases, the J end by 3 bases, with 9 bases between. Germline CDR1 is SGDLS and CDR2 is YYNGEE. The CDR3, as DNA: TGTGCCAGCAGCGTGTTGGATGGCTACAATGAGCAGTTCTTC. Protein: CASSVLDGYNEQFF.

This clone appeared a single time. CDR3 sequence reads: CASNPRGGGKFF. DNA of the CDR3: TGTGCCAGCAACCCTCGGGGGGGAGGCAAGTTCTTC. J is TRBJ2-1 and V is TRBV6-1; 8 bases are shared with TRBD2. From germline, CDR1 is MNHNS and CDR2 SASEGT. The CDR3 length is 12 residues. J gave up 14 bases and V 7 bases, and 10 bases lay outside the gene matches.

This clone has just a few counts. The rearrangement joins TRBV5-1 to TRBJ2-3; TRBD1 is a possible D gene (5 bases). Germline values: CDR1 SGHRS, CDR2 YFSETQ. The CDR3 covers 15 residues. The V end was cut by 0 bases, the J end by 4 bases, with 12 bases between. CDR3 residues: CASSLVLGRSDTQYF. The CDR3 nucleotides are TGCGCCAGCAGCTTGGTATTGGGGCGGTCAGATACGCAGTATTTT.

On this clone itself: The sample has other DNA sequences that encode this CDR3 too. The gene calls are TRBV5-1 and TRBJ2-5, with D unresolved. V was clipped by 2 bases and J by 4 bases, with 9 bases between them. The CDR3 loop spans 13 amino acids. Germline V lookup: CDR1 SGHRS, CDR2 YFSETQ. This CDR3 reads CASSFGPGETQYF. DNA for the CDR3: TGCGCCAGCAGCTTCGGCCCCGGAGAGACCCAGTACTTC.

V is TRBV2 and J is TRBJ1-2; 10 bases map to TRBD1. With 7 bases clipped from V and 8 bases from J, the junction kept 13 bases outside the gene matches. CDR3 length: 15 amino acids. CDR1 and CDR2 from the germline V gene are SNHLY and FYNNEI. The chain's CDR3 is CASTELRQGASGYTF. Here the CDR3 DNA reads TGTGCCAGCACCGAACTCAGACAGGGGGCCTCCGGCTACACCTTC.

V usage is TRBV28 and J usage is TRBJ2-7, with 8 bases aligning to TRBD1. V shed 1 base and J 3 bases; nucleotides not matched to a gene: 8. Looked up from germline, CDR1 is MDHEN and CDR2 is SYDVKM. This CDR3 spans 16 amino acids. The CDR3 coding sequence is TGTGCCAGCAGTTTATCGGTCGGACAGGGATTCTACGAGCAGTACTTC. This sequence encodes CASSLSVGQGFYEQYF. The full variable domain, in which reference TRBV28 and TRBJ2-7 provide the parts outside the CDR3, is DVKVTQSSRYLVKRTGEKVFLECVQDMDHENMFWYRQDPGLGLRLIYFSYDVKMKEKGDIPEGYSVSREKKERFSLILESASTNQTSMYLCASSLSVGQGFYEQYFGPGTRLTVT.

This chain joins TRBV6-5 and TRBJ1-2; TRBD1 is a possible D gene (5 bases). CDR1 and CDR2 (germline): MNHEY, SVGAGI. The ends were cut back, 2 bases at V and 4 bases at J, with 17 bases in the middle. CDR3 size: 16 residues. The chain's CDR3 is CASSYAPRRGSYGYTF. In nucleotides, the CDR3 is TGTGCCAGCAGTTACGCACCCCGTAGGGGTAGCTATGGCTACACCTTC.

V usage is TRBV19 and J usage is TRBJ1-3, with 10 bases identical to TRBD1. Per the germline V gene, CDR1 is LNHDA and CDR2 is SQIVND (reference sequence). The CDR3 is made up of 17 amino acids. The ends lost 3 bases at V and 2 bases at J; junction bases unmatched: 7. CDR3 residues: CASSIVSGTGAGNTIYF. CDR3 coding DNA: TGTGCCAGTAGTATCGTCTCCGGGACAGGGGCTGGAAACACCATATATTTT.

The chain couples TRBV4-3 to TRBJ1-3, with D unclear. Trimming removed 0 bases at V and 4 bases at J, with 10 bases between. CDR1 is LGHNA and CDR2 is YSLEER in the germline V gene. The CDR3 sequence is 15 residues long. The CDR3 region is CASSQEGTKGNTIYF. The CDR3 region has the DNA TGCGCCAGCAGCCAAGAGGGAACCAAAGGAAACACCATATATTTT.

The chain links TRBV5-6 to TRBJ1-2; the D gene is possibly TRBD1 (5 bases). CDR1 SGHDT and CDR2 YYEEEE come from the germline V gene. Trimming pared 2 bases from V and 5 bases from J, leaving 13 bases between. This CDR3 contains 14 residues. CDR3 nucleotide sequence: TGTGCCAGCAGCTTAAGATCAGGGAGTTATGGCTACACCTTC. Translation gives CASSLRSGSYGYTF.

The chain uses TRBV2 and TRBJ2-5, with D perhaps matching TRBD2 (6 bases). The CDR3 extends over 17 amino acids. Germline lookup yields CDR1 SNHLY and CDR2 FYNNEI. Deletions cut 7 bases from V and 4 bases from J, with 25 bases between. The CDR3 protein is CASTIGGTNTRGETQYF. The CDR3 bases are TGTGCCAGCACCATCGGCGGGACCAACACAAGGGGAGAGACCCAGTACTTC.

This clone was found once. The CDR3 region is CASSARLADTQYF. DNA for the CDR3: TGTGCCAGCAGCGCGAGGTTGGCAGATACGCAGTATTTT. The chain recombines TRBV9 with TRBJ2-3; D gene ambiguous. Between the trimmed V and J ends, which lost 3 bases and 4 bases, there was a span of 9 bases. This CDR3 is 13 amino acids long. The V gene's germline CDR1 is SGDLS and CDR2 YYNGEE.

The rearrangement links TRBV5-1 to TRBJ1-1; 7 bases align to TRBD1. Germline CDR1 reads SGHRS; CDR2 reads YFSETQ. The CDR3 is made up of 14 amino acids. Losses at the gene ends were 4 bases for V and 5 bases for J; bases not matched to a gene: 8. This CDR3 is CASSPDREGTEAFF. CDR3 nucleotides: TGCGCCAGCAGCCCCGACAGGGAGGGGACTGAAGCTTTCTTT.

The chain recombines TRBV6-1 with TRBJ2-1, with 8 positions matching TRBD2. There are 16 residues in the CDR3. J gave up 11 bases and V 2 bases, and 14 bases lay outside the gene matches. Germline loops: CDR1 MNHNS, CDR2 SASEGT. The CDR3 loop is CASSEFGSTSASKQFF. The CDR3, as DNA: TGTGCCAGCAGTGAATTCGGGTCGACTAGCGCCTCGAAGCAGTTCTTC.

The genes are TRBV4-1 and TRBJ2-5; D is ambiguous. Germline V gene data show CDR1 as MGHRA and CDR2 as YSYEKL. Deletions cut 4 bases from V and 5 bases from J, with 11 bases between. There are 13 residues in the CDR3. This CDR3 reads CASSRAIQETQYF. CDR3 bases: TGCGCCAGCAGCCGCGCCATCCAGGAGACCCAGTACTTC.

This clone showed up just once. The chain uses TRBV5-4 and TRBJ2-7; the D call may be TRBD1 or TRBD2 (5 bases each). In germline, CDR1 is SGHNT, CDR2 YYREEE (reference sequence). The CDR3 runs 13 residues. With 7 bases removed from V and 0 bases from J, the gap between germline ends came to 11 bases. For the CDR3, the DNA is TGTGCCAGCGGGACGCAGGGCTCCTACGAGCAGTACTTC. Its translation is CASGTQGSYEQYF.

V is TRBV21-1 and J is TRBJ1-2. TRBV21-1 is termed a pseudogene. The CDR3 consists of 16 residues. The CDR3 protein is CASSKGWQAELYGYTF. The CDR3 DNA reads as TGTGCCAGCAGCAAGGGGTGGCAGGCCGAACTCTATGGCTACACCTTC.

V usage is TRBV28 and J usage is TRBJ1-5; TRBD1 aligns across 7 bases. The CDR3 has 13 amino acids. Trimming removed 9 bases from V and 4 bases from J; junction bases left unmatched: 6. Germline-derived CDR1 and CDR2 are MDHEN and SYDVKM. CDR3 bases: TGTGCCAGTACGATACAGGGGAATCAGCCCCAGCATTTT. Protein product: CASTIQGNQPQHF. Looking up the rest from reference TRBV28 and TRBJ1-5 gives the full variable domain: DVKVTQSSRYLVKRTGEKVFLECVQDMDHENMFWYRQDPGLGLRLIYFSYDVKMKEKGDIPEGYSVSREKKERFSLILESASTNQTSMYLCASTIQGNQPQHFGDGTRLSIL.

This clone was detected only a few times. This chain connects TRBV7-9 to TRBJ1-2, with 7 bases matching TRBD1. The CDR3 contains 13 residues. V gave up 3 bases and J gave up 8 bases; unmatched junction bases: 6. Germline CDR1 reads SEHNR; CDR2 reads FQNEAQ (reference sequence). This CDR3 is CASSFDRVGGYTF. CDR3 in DNA: TGTGCCAGCAGCTTTGACAGGGTAGGAGGCTACACCTTC.

The genes are TRBV5-1 and TRBJ1-1; no clear D gene. This CDR3 region has 14 residues. The germline CDR1 and CDR2 sequences are SGHRS and YFSETQ. The ends were cut back, 7 bases at V and 1 base at J, with 14 bases in the middle. The DNA of the CDR3 is TGCGCCAGCGGGGAGGTACTGTCGAACACTGAAGCTTTCTTT. This translates into CASGEVLSNTEAFF.

This clone was seen more than once but under ten times. This specimen includes other DNA sequences encoding the same CDR3. The genes are TRBV7-9 and TRBJ2-7; 10 nucleotides match TRBD2. Germline V CDR1 and CDR2: SEHNR, FQNEAQ (reference sequence). The trim removed 6 bases at V and 4 bases at J, leaving 6 bases unmatched. The CDR3 has 14 residues. The DNA for the CDR3 is TGTGCCAGCAGTTCCGGACTAGCGGTGTACGAGCAGTACTTC. This codes for CASSSGLAVYEQYF.

This chain joins TRBV28 and TRBJ1-2; TRBD1 might be the D (5 bases). CDR1 and CDR2 (germline): MDHEN, SYDVKM. Deletions cut 1 base from V and 6 bases from J, with 18 bases between. CDR3 length equals 16 residues. For the CDR3, the DNA is TGTGCCAGCAGTTTATCTACCCCCGGGACCGACAATGGCTACACCTTC. Amino acid sequence: CASSLSTPGTDNGYTF.

This clone occurred a few times. This rearrangement joins TRBV10-1 to TRBJ1-2, with D tentatively TRBD1 (6 bases). The CDR3 contains 15 residues. Trimming left V 6 bases short and J 3 bases short, with 17 bases between. Germline V gene lookup returns CDR1 WNHNN and CDR2 SYGVQD (reference sequence). This chain's CDR3 is CASRPRDTLDYGYTF. CDR3 DNA: TGCGCCAGCAGACCCCGGGACACCTTGGACTATGGCTACACCTTC.

This clone was recorded once. CDR3 coding DNA: TGTGCTAGTGGTTTGAGGAATGAGCAGTTCTTC. The encoded protein is CASGLRNEQFF. The chain employs TRBV12-5 and TRBJ2-1; D gene ambiguous. Germline assignment: CDR1 LGHNT and CDR2 FRNRAP. The CDR3 is 11 residues long. Trimming cost V 2 bases and J 7 bases, with 3 bases left between them.